This T cell receptor (beta chain) derives from a study of blood T cell repertoires in COVID-19. Study in general: Sample material is recorded as cDNA or gDNA derived from T cells, B-cell-depleted T cells, or PBMCs.

Authors' data handling: For nucleated cells, counts were estimated from reference gene primer amplification. This table comes from immunoSEQ multiplex PCR, and its TCRdb copy is limited to in-frame clones, with some not included. V and J calls and clone size are copied from that table; D and trimming were computed from the DNA. The sample lists 200,000 to 250,000 clones, over 75% seen once, with 4.8% in the top ten. This clone was counted a few times. The sequence was collected from a woman between 40 and 55 years old with acute or convalescent COVID-19. Sequences were obtained from peripheral blood.

Here the CDR3 DNA reads TGTGCCAGCAGCCAAAATGGACAGAACCAAGAGACCCAGTACTTC. As protein: CASSQNGQNQETQYF. The chain uses TRBV3-1 (or the pseudogene TRBV3-2) and TRBJ2-5; a weak D match, TRBD1 (6 bases). Germline V gene sequence: CDR1 LGHDT, CDR2 YNNKEL (reference sequence). The CDR3 totals 15 residues. Trimming pared 2 bases from V and 0 bases from J, leaving 10 bases between.